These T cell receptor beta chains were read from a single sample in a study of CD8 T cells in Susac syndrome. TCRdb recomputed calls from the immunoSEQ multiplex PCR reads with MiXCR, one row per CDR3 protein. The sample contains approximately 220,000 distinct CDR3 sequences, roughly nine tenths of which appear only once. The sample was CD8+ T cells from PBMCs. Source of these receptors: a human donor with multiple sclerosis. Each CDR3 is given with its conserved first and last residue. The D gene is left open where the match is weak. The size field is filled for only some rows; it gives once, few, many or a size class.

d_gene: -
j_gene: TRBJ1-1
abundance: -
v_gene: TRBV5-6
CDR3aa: CASSGGRPEAFF
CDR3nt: TGTGCCAGCAGCGGCGGACGCCCTGAAGCTTTCTTT

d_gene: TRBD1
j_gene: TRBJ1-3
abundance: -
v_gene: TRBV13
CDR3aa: CASSPQGPGGNTIYF
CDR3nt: TGTGCCAGCAGCCCACAGGGGCCCGGTGGAAACACCATATATTTT

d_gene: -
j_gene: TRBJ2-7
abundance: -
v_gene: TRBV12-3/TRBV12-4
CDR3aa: CASTEGAEQYF
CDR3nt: TGTGCCAGCACTGAGGGAGCCGAGCAGTACTTC

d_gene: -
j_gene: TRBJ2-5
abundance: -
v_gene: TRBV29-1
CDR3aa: CSVRGVKETQYF
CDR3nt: TGCAGCGTCAGGGGTGTGAAAGAGACCCAGTACTTC

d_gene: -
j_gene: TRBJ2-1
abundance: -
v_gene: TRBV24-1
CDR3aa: CATSDSPGGSYNEQFF
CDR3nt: TGTGCCACCAGTGACTCCCCCGGGGGCTCCTACAATGAGCAGTTCTTC

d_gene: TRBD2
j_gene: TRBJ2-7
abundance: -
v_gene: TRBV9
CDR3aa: CASSVGLPSYEQYF
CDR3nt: TGTGCCAGCAGCGTGGGACTACCCTCCTACGAGCAGTACTTC

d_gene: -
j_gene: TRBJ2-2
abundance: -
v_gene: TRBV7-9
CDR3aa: CASSLVDVRNGELFF
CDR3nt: TGTGCCAGCAGCTTAGTTGACGTAAGAAACGGGGAGCTGTTTTTT

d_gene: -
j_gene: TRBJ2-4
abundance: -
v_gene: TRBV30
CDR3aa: CAWSGGTAGNIQYF
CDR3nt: TGTGCCTGGAGTGGCGGGACAGCGGGAAACATTCAGTACTTC

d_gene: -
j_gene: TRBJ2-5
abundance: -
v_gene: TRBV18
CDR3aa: CASSPWVASDQETQYF
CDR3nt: TGTGCCAGCTCACCATGGGTCGCGTCAGACCAAGAGACCCAGTACTTC

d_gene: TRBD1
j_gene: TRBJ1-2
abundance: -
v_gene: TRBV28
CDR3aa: CASSLWDRANYGYTF
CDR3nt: TGTGCCAGCAGTTTATGGGACAGGGCCAACTATGGCTACACCTTC

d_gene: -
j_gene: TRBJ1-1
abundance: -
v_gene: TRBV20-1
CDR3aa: CSARQGYGTLDTEAFF
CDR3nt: TGCAGTGCTAGACAGGGGTATGGGACCTTAGACACTGAAGCTTTCTTT

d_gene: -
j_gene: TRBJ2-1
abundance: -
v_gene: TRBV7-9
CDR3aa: CASSPRAGQFF
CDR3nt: TGTGCCAGCAGCCCGAGGGCGGGGCAGTTCTTC

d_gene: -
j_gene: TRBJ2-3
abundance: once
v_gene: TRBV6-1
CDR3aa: CASQDRVLTDTQYF
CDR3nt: TGTGCCAGCCAAGACAGAGTCCTCACAGATACGCAGTATTTT

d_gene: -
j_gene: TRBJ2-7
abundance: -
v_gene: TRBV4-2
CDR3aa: CASSQDPGTISGEEQYF
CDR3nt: TGTGCCAGCAGCCAAGATCCCGGGACAATCAGCGGGGAGGAGCAGTACTTC

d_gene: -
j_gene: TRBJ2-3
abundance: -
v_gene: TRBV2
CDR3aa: CASSHRTSSTDTQYF
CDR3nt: TGTGCCAGCAGTCACAGGACCTCTAGCACAGATACGCAGTATTTT

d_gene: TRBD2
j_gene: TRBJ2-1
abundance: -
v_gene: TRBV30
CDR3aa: CAWSVLAGGNEQFF
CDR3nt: TGTGCCTGGAGTGTACTAGCGGGGGGCAATGAGCAGTTCTTC

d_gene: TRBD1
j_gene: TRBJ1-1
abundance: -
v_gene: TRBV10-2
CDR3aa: CASSEFVTGPRGFF
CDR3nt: TGCGCCAGCAGTGAGTTTGTGACAGGGCCAAGGGGTTTCTTT

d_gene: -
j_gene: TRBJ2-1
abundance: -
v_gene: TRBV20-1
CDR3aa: CSARDPPISEQFF
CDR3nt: TGCAGTGCTAGAGACCCCCCCATCTCTGAGCAGTTCTTC

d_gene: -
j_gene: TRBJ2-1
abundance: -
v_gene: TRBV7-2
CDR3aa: CASSWLGAGNEQFF
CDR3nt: TGTGCCAGCAGCTGGCTAGGTGCTGGCAATGAGCAGTTCTTC

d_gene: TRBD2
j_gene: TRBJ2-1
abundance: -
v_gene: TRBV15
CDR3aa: CATSRSGTRKDEQFF
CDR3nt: TGTGCCACCAGCAGGTCCGGGACTAGAAAAGATGAGCAGTTCTTC

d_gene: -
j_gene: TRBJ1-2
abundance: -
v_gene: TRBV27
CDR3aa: CASSFPGLLGNYGYTF
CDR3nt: TGTGCCAGCAGTTTCCCGGGGCTTCTGGGGAACTATGGCTACACCTTC

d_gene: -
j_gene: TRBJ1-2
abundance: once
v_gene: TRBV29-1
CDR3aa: CSVPWMDGYTF
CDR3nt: TGCAGCGTCCCATGGATGGATGGCTACACCTTC

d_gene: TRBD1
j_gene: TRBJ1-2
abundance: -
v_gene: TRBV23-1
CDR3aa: CASSQSEVRGSSYGYTF
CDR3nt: TGCGCCAGCAGTCAATCGGAGGTCAGGGGGAGCTCATATGGCTACACCTTC

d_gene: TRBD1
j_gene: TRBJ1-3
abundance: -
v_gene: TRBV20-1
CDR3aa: CSAHPTGDTGNTIYF
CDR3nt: TGCAGTGCTCACCCGACAGGGGATACTGGAAACACCATATATTTT

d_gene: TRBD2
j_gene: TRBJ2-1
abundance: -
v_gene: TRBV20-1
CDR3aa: CSVSTSGGGEQFF
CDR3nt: TGCAGTGTTTCGACTAGCGGGGGAGGAGAGCAGTTCTTC

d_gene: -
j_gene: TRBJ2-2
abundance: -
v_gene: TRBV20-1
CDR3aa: CSARGTLQRDSILYAGELFF
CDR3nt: TGCAGTGCTAGAGGCACCCTCCAAAGGGATTCTATCCTTTACGCCGGGGAGCTGTTTTTT

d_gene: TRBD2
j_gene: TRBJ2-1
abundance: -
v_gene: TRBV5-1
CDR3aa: CASSLVAGGLNEQFF
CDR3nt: TGCGCCAGCAGCTTAGTAGCGGGAGGCTTGAATGAGCAGTTCTTC

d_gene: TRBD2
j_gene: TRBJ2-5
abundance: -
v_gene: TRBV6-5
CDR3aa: CASSYGAGVEGETQYF
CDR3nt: TGTGCCAGCAGTTACGGAGCGGGGGTAGAAGGAGAGACCCAGTACTTC

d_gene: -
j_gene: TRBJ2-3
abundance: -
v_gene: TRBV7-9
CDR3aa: CASSPSHEDTQYF
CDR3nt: TGTGCCAGCAGCCCTTCCCACGAGGATACGCAGTATTTT

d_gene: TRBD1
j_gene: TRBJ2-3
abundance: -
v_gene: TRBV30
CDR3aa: CAWSATGGGSDTQYF
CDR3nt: TGTGCCTGGAGTGCGACAGGGGGCGGCTCAGATACGCAGTATTTT

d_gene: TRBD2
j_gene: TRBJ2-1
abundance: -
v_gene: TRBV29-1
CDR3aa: CGLLAGVTYEQFF
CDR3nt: TGCGGCCTTCTAGCGGGAGTTACATATGAGCAGTTCTTC

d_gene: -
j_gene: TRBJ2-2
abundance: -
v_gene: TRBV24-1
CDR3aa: CATSDLEILGPQAGELFF
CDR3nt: TGTGCCACCAGTGATTTAGAGATCCTGGGCCCTCAAGCCGGGGAGCTGTTTTTT

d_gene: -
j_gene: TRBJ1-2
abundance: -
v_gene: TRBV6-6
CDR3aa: CASSAAGAAWGYGYTF
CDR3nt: TGTGCCAGCAGTGCTGCGGGGGCGGCCTGGGGCTATGGCTACACCTTC

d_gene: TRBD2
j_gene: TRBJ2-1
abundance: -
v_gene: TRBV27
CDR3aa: CASSLYRSGGVNEQFF
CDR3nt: TGTGCCAGCAGTTTATACCGATCGGGGGGGGTCAATGAGCAGTTCTTC

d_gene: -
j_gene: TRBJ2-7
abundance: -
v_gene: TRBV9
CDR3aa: CASSGRENPYEQYF
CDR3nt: TGTGCCAGCAGCGGCCGGGAAAACCCCTACGAGCAGTACTTC

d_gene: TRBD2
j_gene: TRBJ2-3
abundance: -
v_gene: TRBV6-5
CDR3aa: CASSLAGVPTGEYF
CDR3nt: TGTGCCAGCAGCTTAGCGGGAGTACCAACAGGGGAGTATTTT

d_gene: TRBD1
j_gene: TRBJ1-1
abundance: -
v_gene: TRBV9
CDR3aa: CASSVDTGGAVNTEAFF
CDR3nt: TGTGCCAGCAGCGTAGATACAGGGGGCGCGGTGAACACTGAAGCTTTCTTT

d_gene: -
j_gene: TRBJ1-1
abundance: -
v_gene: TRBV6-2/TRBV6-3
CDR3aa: CASSYSGGITEAFF
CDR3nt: TGTGCCAGCAGTTACTCAGGAGGGATCACTGAAGCTTTCTTT

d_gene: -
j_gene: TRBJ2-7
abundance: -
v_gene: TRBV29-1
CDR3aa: CSVEGKSTREQYF
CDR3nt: TGCAGCGTTGAAGGGAAATCTACAAGGGAGCAGTACTTC

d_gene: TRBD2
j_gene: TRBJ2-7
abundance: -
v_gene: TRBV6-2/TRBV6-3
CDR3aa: CASSYSGLAPRYYEQYF
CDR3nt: TGTGCCAGCAGTTACTCGGGACTAGCCCCACGGTACTACGAGCAGTACTTC

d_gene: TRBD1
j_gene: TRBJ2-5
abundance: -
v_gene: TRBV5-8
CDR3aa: CASSIVADRERKETQYF
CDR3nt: TGTGCCAGCAGCATTGTGGCTGACAGGGAACGGAAAGAGACCCAGTACTTC

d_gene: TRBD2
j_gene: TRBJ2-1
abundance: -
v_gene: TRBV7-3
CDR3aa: CASSLGLAQNNEQFF
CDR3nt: TGTGCCAGCAGCTTAGGACTAGCGCAAAACAATGAGCAGTTCTTC

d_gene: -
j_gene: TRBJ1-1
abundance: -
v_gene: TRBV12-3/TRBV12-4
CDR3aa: CASSSRHRAEAFF
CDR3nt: TGTGCCAGCAGTTCCAGGCACAGGGCTGAAGCTTTCTTT

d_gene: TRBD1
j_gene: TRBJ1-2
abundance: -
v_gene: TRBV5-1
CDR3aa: CASSLETGGSMRDGYTF
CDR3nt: TGCGCCAGCAGCTTGGAAACAGGGGGATCTATGCGGGATGGCTACACCTTC

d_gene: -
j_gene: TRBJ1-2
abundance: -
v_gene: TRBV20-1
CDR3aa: CSAREGAYGYTF
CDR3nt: TGCAGTGCTAGAGAGGGAGCTTATGGCTACACCTTC

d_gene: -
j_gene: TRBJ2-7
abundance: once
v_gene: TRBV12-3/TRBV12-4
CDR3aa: CASSSSGPLGYEQYF
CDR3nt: TGTGCCAGCAGTTCCTCGGGCCCCCTAGGGTACGAGCAGTACTTC

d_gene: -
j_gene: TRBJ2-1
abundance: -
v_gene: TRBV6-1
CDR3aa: CASRAQGVGPTNEQFF
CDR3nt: TGTGCCAGCAGAGCCCAGGGAGTCGGACCCACCAATGAGCAGTTCTTC

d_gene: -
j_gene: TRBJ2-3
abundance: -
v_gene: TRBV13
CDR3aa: CASSRSSTDTQYF
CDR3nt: TGTGCCAGCAGCCGATCGAGCACAGATACGCAGTATTTT

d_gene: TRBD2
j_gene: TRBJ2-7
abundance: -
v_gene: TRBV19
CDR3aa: CASSISAGGPREQYF
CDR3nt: TGTGCCAGTAGTATTTCGGCGGGAGGGCCGAGGGAGCAGTACTTC

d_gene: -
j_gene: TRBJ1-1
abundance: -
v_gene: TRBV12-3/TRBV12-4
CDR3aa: CASSLDPPARTEAFF
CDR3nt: TGTGCCAGCAGTCTAGACCCCCCCGCGAGAACTGAAGCTTTCTTT

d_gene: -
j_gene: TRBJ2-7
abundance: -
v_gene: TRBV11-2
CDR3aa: CASSSESYEQYF
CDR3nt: TGTGCCAGCAGCTCGGAATCCTACGAGCAGTACTTC

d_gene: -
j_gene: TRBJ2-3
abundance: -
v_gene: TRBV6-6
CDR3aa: CASSRGGPGDTQYF
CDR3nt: TGTGCCAGCAGTAGGGGGGGGCCGGGAGATACGCAGTATTTT